The rows below give T cell receptor beta chains drawn from one sample of a study of neoadjuvant anti-PD-1 for oral cavity cancer. Profiled with immunoSEQ multiplex PCR; TCRdb holds only in-frame clones, not every one. The sample has 30,000 to 40,000 clones, just under 90% seen once. This sample comprised PBMCs, obtained before nivolumab (anti-PD-1) treatment. Receptors were obtained from a person between 40 and 79 years old with oral cavity squamous cell carcinoma. Each CDR3 is given with its conserved first and last residue. The D gene is left open where the match is weak. Expanded clones get a size class; other rows say once, few or many, or leave the size out.

d_gene: NA
abundance: NA
v_gene: TRBV30
j_gene: TRBJ2-2
CDR3aa: CAWSRSMENTGELFF
CDR3nt: TGTGCCTGGAGTCGGAGTATGGAGAACACCGGGGAGCTGTTTTTT

d_gene: TRBD1
abundance: NA
v_gene: TRBV18
j_gene: TRBJ2-4
CDR3aa: CASSPTRTAGGRNIQYF
CDR3nt: TGTGCCAGCTCACCGACGCGAACTGCAGGGGGCCGGAACATTCAGTACTTC

d_gene: NA
abundance: few
v_gene: TRBV7-9
j_gene: TRBJ1-1
CDR3aa: CASSLIAVNTEAFF
CDR3nt: TGTGCCAGCAGCTTAATTGCGGTGAACACTGAAGCTTTCTTT

d_gene: NA
abundance: NA
v_gene: TRBV6-1
j_gene: TRBJ1-5
CDR3aa: CASSGQASNQPQHF
CDR3nt: TGTGCCAGCAGTGGACAGGCTAGCAATCAGCCCCAGCATTTT

d_gene: NA
abundance: NA
v_gene: TRBV20-1
j_gene: TRBJ2-5
CDR3aa: CSARDKIAQYF
CDR3nt: TGCAGTGCTAGAGACAAAATAGCCCAGTACTTC

d_gene: NA
abundance: NA
v_gene: TRBV5-5
j_gene: TRBJ2-3
CDR3aa: CASSRTDTQYF
CDR3nt: TGTGCCAGCAGCCGCACAGATACGCAGTATTTT

d_gene: NA
abundance: few
v_gene: TRBV30
j_gene: TRBJ2-7
CDR3aa: CAWSSRGAPYEQYF
CDR3nt: TGTGCCTGGAGTTCTAGGGGGGCCCCATACGAGCAGTACTTC

d_gene: NA
abundance: NA
v_gene: TRBV30
j_gene: TRBJ2-3
CDR3aa: CAWGRKGITDTQYF
CDR3nt: TGTGCCTGGGGGAGAAAGGGGATTACAGATACGCAGTATTTT

d_gene: NA
abundance: once
v_gene: TRBV20-1
j_gene: TRBJ1-5
CDR3aa: CSAGNQPQHF
CDR3nt: TGCAGTGCTGGGAATCAGCCCCAGCATTTT

d_gene: TRBD1
abundance: NA
v_gene: TRBV6-1
j_gene: TRBJ1-2
CDR3aa: CASSELRTGLDGYTF
CDR3nt: TGTGCCAGCAGTGAATTAAGGACAGGGCTTGATGGCTACACCTTC

d_gene: TRBD1
abundance: NA
v_gene: TRBV19
j_gene: TRBJ2-2
CDR3aa: CASWAGTGYTGELFF
CDR3nt: TGTGCCAGCTGGGCCGGGACAGGGTACACCGGGGAGCTGTTTTTT

d_gene: TRBD1
abundance: NA
v_gene: TRBV30
j_gene: TRBJ2-1
CDR3aa: CAWDRGSNEQFF
CDR3nt: TGTGCCTGGGACAGGGGTAGTAATGAGCAGTTCTTC

d_gene: TRBD1
abundance: NA
v_gene: TRBV5-4
j_gene: TRBJ1-6
CDR3aa: CASSTGPGQGDNSPLHF
CDR3nt: TGTGCCAGCAGCACGGGACCGGGACAGGGTGATAATTCACCCCTCCACTTT

d_gene: NA
abundance: NA
v_gene: TRBV11-2
j_gene: TRBJ1-1
CDR3aa: CASSLGVGITEAFF
CDR3nt: TGTGCCAGCAGCTTAGGAGTGGGGATCACTGAAGCTTTCTTT

d_gene: TRBD1
abundance: NA
v_gene: TRBV15
j_gene: TRBJ2-3
CDR3aa: CATSGTGMSTDTQYF
CDR3nt: TGTGCCACCAGCGGGACAGGGATGAGCACAGATACGCAGTATTTT

d_gene: NA
abundance: NA
v_gene: TRBV19
j_gene: TRBJ1-1
CDR3aa: CASSLVTMNTEAFF
CDR3nt: TGTGCCAGTAGTCTCGTCACTATGAACACTGAAGCTTTCTTT

d_gene: NA
abundance: NA
v_gene: TRBV19
j_gene: TRBJ2-2
CDR3aa: CASTSRRANTGELFF
CDR3nt: TGTGCCAGTACTTCGAGGAGAGCGAACACCGGGGAGCTGTTTTTT

d_gene: NA
abundance: NA
v_gene: TRBV5-1
j_gene: TRBJ2-2
CDR3aa: CASRSGGGQGELFF
CDR3nt: TGCGCCAGCAGGTCCGGAGGTGGCCAGGGGGAGCTGTTTTTT

d_gene: NA
abundance: NA
v_gene: TRBV10-1
j_gene: TRBJ1-1
CDR3aa: CASSQGRNTEAFF
CDR3nt: TGCGCCAGCAGCCAGGGGAGGAACACTGAAGCTTTCTTT

d_gene: TRBD1
abundance: NA
v_gene: TRBV10-3
j_gene: TRBJ1-6
CDR3aa: CAIMEGAYNSPLHF
CDR3nt: TGTGCCATCATGGAGGGGGCATATAATTCACCCCTCCACTTT

d_gene: TRBD1
abundance: NA
v_gene: TRBV4-3
j_gene: TRBJ2-6
CDR3aa: CASSPGQGAPPGANVLTF
CDR3nt: TGCGCCAGCAGCCCGGGACAGGGGGCGCCGCCTGGGGCCAACGTCCTGACTTTC

d_gene: NA
abundance: NA
v_gene: TRBV5-6
j_gene: TRBJ1-2
CDR3aa: CASSPTDSYYGYTF
CDR3nt: TGTGCCAGCAGCCCAACCGACAGTTACTATGGCTACACCTTC

d_gene: NA
abundance: NA
v_gene: TRBV7-2
j_gene: TRBJ2-5
CDR3aa: CASSLAGQSQETQYF
CDR3nt: TGTGCCAGCAGCTTAGCCGGGCAGTCCCAAGAGACCCAGTACTTC

d_gene: NA
abundance: NA
v_gene: TRBV5-1
j_gene: TRBJ2-7
CDR3aa: CASRGILHEQYF
CDR3nt: TGCGCCAGCAGGGGAATTTTGCACGAGCAGTACTTC

d_gene: NA
abundance: once
v_gene: TRBV30
j_gene: TRBJ2-5
CDR3aa: CAWGGIETQYF
CDR3nt: TGTGCCTGGGGGGGGATCGAGACCCAGTACTTC

d_gene: TRBD1
abundance: NA
v_gene: TRBV2
j_gene: TRBJ1-3
CDR3aa: CASTLTGTSGNTIYF
CDR3nt: TGTGCCAGCACCTTGACAGGGACCTCTGGAAACACCATATATTTT

d_gene: TRBD2
abundance: NA
v_gene: TRBV4-2
j_gene: TRBJ2-5
CDR3aa: CASSQDRGGQETQYF
CDR3nt: TGTGCCAGCAGCCAAGATCGGGGGGGCCAAGAGACCCAGTACTTC

d_gene: NA
abundance: NA
v_gene: TRBV6-1
j_gene: TRBJ1-1
CDR3aa: CASSQTGNTEAFF
CDR3nt: TGTGCCAGCAGCCAGACAGGGAACACTGAAGCTTTCTTT

d_gene: TRBD1
abundance: NA
v_gene: TRBV5-1
j_gene: TRBJ2-5
CDR3aa: CASSLASWTGASETQYF
CDR3nt: TGCGCCAGCAGCTTGGCCTCCTGGACAGGGGCATCGGAGACCCAGTACTTC

d_gene: NA
abundance: NA
v_gene: TRBV11-2
j_gene: TRBJ1-1
CDR3aa: CASSLGPAARVSTEAFF
CDR3nt: TGTGCCAGCAGCTTAGGCCCAGCTGCCAGGGTGAGCACTGAAGCTTTCTTT

d_gene: NA
abundance: NA
v_gene: TRBV7-9
j_gene: TRBJ2-7
CDR3aa: CASSDSVRLMVYEQYF
CDR3nt: TGTGCCAGCAGCGATAGCGTGAGATTAATGGTCTACGAGCAGTACTTC

d_gene: NA
abundance: NA
v_gene: TRBV7-2
j_gene: TRBJ2-3
CDR3aa: CASSLDGATTDTQYF
CDR3nt: TGTGCCAGCAGCTTAGATGGAGCTACGACAGATACGCAGTATTTT

d_gene: TRBD1
abundance: NA
v_gene: TRBV10-3
j_gene: TRBJ2-5
CDR3aa: CAISGTGVRETQYF
CDR3nt: TGTGCCATCAGCGGGACAGGGGTTCGAGAGACCCAGTACTTC

d_gene: NA
abundance: NA
v_gene: TRBV7-3
j_gene: TRBJ2-1
CDR3aa: CASSLGSSVGPYNEQFF
CDR3nt: TGTGCCAGCAGCCTGGGGTCGTCAGTGGGCCCCTACAATGAGCAGTTCTTC

d_gene: NA
abundance: NA
v_gene: TRBV20-1
j_gene: TRBJ2-1
CDR3aa: CSAQHRPKQFF
CDR3nt: TGCAGTGCACAACACAGGCCTAAGCAGTTCTTC

d_gene: NA
abundance: NA
v_gene: TRBV10-3
j_gene: TRBJ2-2
CDR3aa: CAISEFWTEFPGELFF
CDR3nt: TGTGCCATCAGTGAGTTTTGGACCGAGTTCCCCGGGGAGCTGTTTTTT

d_gene: NA
abundance: NA
v_gene: TRBV5-5
j_gene: TRBJ1-2
CDR3aa: CASSTWTAPHGYTF
CDR3nt: TGTGCCAGCAGCACATGGACCGCTCCCCATGGCTACACCTTC